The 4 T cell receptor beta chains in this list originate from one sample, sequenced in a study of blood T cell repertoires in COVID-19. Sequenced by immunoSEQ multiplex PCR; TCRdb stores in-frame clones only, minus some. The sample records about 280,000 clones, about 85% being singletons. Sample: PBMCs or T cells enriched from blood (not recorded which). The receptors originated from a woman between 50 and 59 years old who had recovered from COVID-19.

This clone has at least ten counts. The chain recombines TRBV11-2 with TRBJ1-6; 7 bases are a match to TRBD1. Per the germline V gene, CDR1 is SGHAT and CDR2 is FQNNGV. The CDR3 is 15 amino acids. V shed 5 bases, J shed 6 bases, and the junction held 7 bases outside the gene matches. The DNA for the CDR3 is TGTGCCAGCAGCCCGAACAGGGGAACTAATTCACCCCTCCACTTT. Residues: CASSPNRGTNSPLHF.

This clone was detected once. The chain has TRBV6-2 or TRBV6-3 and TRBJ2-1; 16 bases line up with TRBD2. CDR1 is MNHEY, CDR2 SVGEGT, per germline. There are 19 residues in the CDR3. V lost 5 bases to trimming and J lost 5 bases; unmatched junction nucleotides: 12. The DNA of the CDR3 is TGTGCCAGCAGTACTCCGGGACTAGCGGGAGGGCCATGGGACAATGAGCAGTTCTTC. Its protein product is CASSTPGLAGGPWDNEQFF.

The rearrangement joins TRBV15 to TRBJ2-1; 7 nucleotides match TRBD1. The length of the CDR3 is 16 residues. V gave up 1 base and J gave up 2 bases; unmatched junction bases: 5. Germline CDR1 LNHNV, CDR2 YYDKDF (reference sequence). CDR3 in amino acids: CATSRGYDRAYNEQFF. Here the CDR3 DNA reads TGTGCCACCAGCAGAGGATACGACAGGGCCTACAATGAGCAGTTCTTC.

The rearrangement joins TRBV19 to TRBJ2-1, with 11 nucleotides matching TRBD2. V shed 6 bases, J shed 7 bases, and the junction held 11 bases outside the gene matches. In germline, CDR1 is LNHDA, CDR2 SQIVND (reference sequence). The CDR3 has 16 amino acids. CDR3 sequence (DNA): TGTGCCAGTAGCAGAACTTCCGGGACTAGCGGAAATGAGCAGTTCTTC. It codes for CASSRTSGTSGNEQFF.